The entry below describes one T cell receptor (beta chain). It has no known antigen specificity. No base-level quality is on record; no much larger clone is a single base apart. Every donor in the study was a healthy Caucasian. This entry comes from a study of identical twins (dated by TCRdb to 2016 to 2017). Regarding the complete study: To test whether fetal clonotypes persist, this study deep-sequenced TCR alpha and beta repertoires from monozygotic twins, from unrelated adults of various ages, and from cord blood. To rule out contamination, the twin experiments were replicated at different times with different library preparation protocols. Study-wide findings and limitations: Zero-insertion analyses could be partly confounded by invariant T cells such as MAIT and iNKT, although diverse VJ usage argued against such confounding for most clonotypes. Because the same donors could not be followed over many years, the conclusions depended on cross-sectional statistical analysis. Excess twin sharing in beta out-of-frame sequences was weaker because fewer shared sequences lowered the signal-to-noise ratio. Compared with coincidental sharing between unrelated individuals, out-of-frame TCR alpha sequences shared between twins showed an excess of sequences with low generation probability. Fewer insertions were carried by abundant cord blood beta clonotypes; a weaker similar trend was observed in young adult naive repertoires, while no such trend was observed in memory repertoires. In monozygotic twins, recombination models systematically underestimated out-of-frame TCR alpha sharing, but the models matched the sharing seen between unrelated individuals.

The CDR3 sequence holds 17 residues, the cysteine and phenylalanine included. Only CDR3 DNA is held: 51 bases, read in frame from base 1. The trim is 2 bases for V and 8 bases for J, with a gap of 27 bases between the germline ends. Taken from the germline V gene (reference sequence), the CDR1 and CDR2 loops are DFQATT and SNEGSKA. The library relied on 5' RACE. Sequenced on an Illumina HiSeq 2000. Template switching introduced a universal primer binding site; the final cDNA contained a unique molecular identifier, enabling accurate counting of TCR cDNA molecules. First-strand cDNA for TCR alpha and beta chains was synthesized from specific primers in the conserved constant-segment region. Each cDNA library was double barcoded, with a SMART-Mk sample barcode plus Illumina barcodes, to control for contamination. TruSeq adapter sequences and Illumina sample barcodes were added in two successive PCR steps. TCR alpha and beta cDNA libraries were sequenced on the Illumina HiSeq platform with custom primers. The published analysis was carried out like this. MiGEC was used to process raw reads and extract unique molecular identifiers, and MiXCR was used to find CDR3 positions. For each individual, recombination models were inferred using an EM algorithm with the repgenHMM and IGoR tools. Shared clonotypes were analyzed with the tcR package in R, and sharing was normalized by the product of cloneset sizes. To study raw recombination free of thymic and clonal selection effects, out-of-frame nonproductive sequences were analyzed. The public reads were reanalyzed by TCRdb: fastp trimming at Q25, MiXCR alignment, in-frame beta chains only. A single entry per CDR3 protein holds the most common genes and DNA from its merged rows. These V and J calls originate from TCRdb's pipeline instead of the authors' own analysis. A total of 1.5 million to 2 million distinct CDR3 sequences appear in this sample, under 35% of them only once. The ten largest clones capture 0.27% of the sample.

The chain is encoded by TRBV20-1 joined to TRBJ1-2; matching of 5 bases hints at TRBD1 as the D gene. The specimen was cord blood. The clonotype originates from a newborn girl in good health. The base sequence is TGCAGTGCTAGATCATACGGGGACTCCCAAAAGCCTAGGGGCTACACCTTC. This is translated as CSARSYGDSQKPRGYTF.